This TCR beta chain was sequenced during a study of CD8 T cells in ankylosing spondylitis. This clonotype was seen at least ten times. Its antigen is not known. Whole-study findings and limits: From matched ankylosing spondylitis synovial fluid, disease-linked clones were reportedly recovered at significantly enriched levels. Seven or eight highly homologous variants made up a TCR beta motif, and this motif appeared characteristic of ankylosing spondylitis blood. Reactive arthritis synovial fluid and blood previously showed some of these motif variants.

CDR3 length equals 14 residues. Losses at the gene ends were 4 bases for V and 1 base for J; bases not matched to a gene: 5. Germline V gene sequence: CDR1 SQVTM, CDR2 ANQGSEA. The authors made TCR beta libraries by quantitative 5'-RACE with molecular barcodes. TCRdb passed the 5' RACE reads through MiXCR, listing each CDR3 protein once. The data show 210,000 or so distinct CDR3 sequences, under 8.5% seen once. The clonotype originates from a female donor with ankylosing spondylitis or in good health (not recorded which). J is TRBJ2-3 and V is TRBV29-1; 7 bases match TRBD2. Sequencing was carried out using blood, either unsorted or a sorted T cell fraction (not recorded which). In DNA, the CDR3 is TGCAGCGTTGCGGCTAGCGGACGCACAGATACGCAGTATTTT. Amino acid sequence: CSVAASGRTDTQYF.